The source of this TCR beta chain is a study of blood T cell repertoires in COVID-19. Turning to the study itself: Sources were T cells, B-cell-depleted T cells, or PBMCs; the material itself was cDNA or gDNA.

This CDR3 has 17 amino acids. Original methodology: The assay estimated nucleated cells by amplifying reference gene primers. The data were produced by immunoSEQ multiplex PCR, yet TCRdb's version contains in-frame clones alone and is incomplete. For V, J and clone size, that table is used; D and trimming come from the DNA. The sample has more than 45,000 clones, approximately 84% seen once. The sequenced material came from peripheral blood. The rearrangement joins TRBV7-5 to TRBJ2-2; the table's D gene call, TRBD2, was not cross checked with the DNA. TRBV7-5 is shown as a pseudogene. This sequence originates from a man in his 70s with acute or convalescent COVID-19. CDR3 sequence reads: CARSLALAGGHTGELFF. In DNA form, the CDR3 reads TGTGCCAGAAGCTTAGCTCTAGCGGGAGGACATACCGGGGAGCTGTTTTTT.